This TCR beta chain stems from a study of identical twins. This clonotype was observed at least ten times. TCRdb ran MiXCR on the 5' RACE reads and lists one entry per CDR3 protein. The sample has about 470,000 distinct CDR3 sequences, less than 25% seen once; the top ten hold about 2.7%. The CDR3 is made up of 13 amino acids. The V gene's germline CDR1 is DFQATT and CDR2 SNEGSKA (reference sequence). Deletions cut 5 bases from V and 4 bases from J, with 14 bases between. This sample also belongs to another study, concerning T cells expressing NK-cell markers. That source notes: Restricting sorting to alpha-beta TCR T cells was achieved in several experiments by an anti-gamma-delta TCR antibody. Of CD8+ T cells, roughly 1.0-7.5% belonged to dominant NKG2C+ clonotypes in roughly 6 donors. Nothing established the HCMV specificity of expanded NKG2C+ T cell clones.

This sequence originates from a woman aged 18-29 years in good health. The specimen sequenced was CD4+ T cells sorted from blood. The V call is TRBV20-1, the J call TRBJ2-5; maybe TRBD2 (5 bases). The CDR3 coding sequence is TGCAGTGCTCCGGACTTAACTCCAGAGACCCAGTACTTC. It specifies CSAPDLTPETQYF.